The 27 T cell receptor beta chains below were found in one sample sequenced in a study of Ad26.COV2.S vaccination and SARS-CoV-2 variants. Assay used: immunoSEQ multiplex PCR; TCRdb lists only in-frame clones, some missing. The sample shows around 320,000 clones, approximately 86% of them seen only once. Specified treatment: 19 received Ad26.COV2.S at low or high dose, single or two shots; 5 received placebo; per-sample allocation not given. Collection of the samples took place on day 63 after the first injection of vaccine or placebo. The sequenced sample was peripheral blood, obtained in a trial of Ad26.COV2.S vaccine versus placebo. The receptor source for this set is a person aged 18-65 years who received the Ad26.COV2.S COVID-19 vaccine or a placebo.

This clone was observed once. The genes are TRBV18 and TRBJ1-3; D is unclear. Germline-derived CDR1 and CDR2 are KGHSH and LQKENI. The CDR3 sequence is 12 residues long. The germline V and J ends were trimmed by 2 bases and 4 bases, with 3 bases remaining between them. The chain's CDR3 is CASSPAGNTIYF. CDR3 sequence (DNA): TGTGCCAGCTCACCAGCAGGAAACACCATATATTTT.

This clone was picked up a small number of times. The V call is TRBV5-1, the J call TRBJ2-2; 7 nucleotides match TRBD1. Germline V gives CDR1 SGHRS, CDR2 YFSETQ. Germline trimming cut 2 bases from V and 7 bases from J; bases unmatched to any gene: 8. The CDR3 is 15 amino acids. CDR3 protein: CASSLATGIGGELFF. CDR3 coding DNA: TGCGCCAGCAGCTTAGCGACAGGGATTGGCGGGGAGCTGTTTTTT. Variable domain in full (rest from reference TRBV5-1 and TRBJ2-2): KAGVTQTPRYLIKTRGQQVTLSCSPISGHRSVSWYQQTPGQGLQFLFEYFSETQRNKGNFPGRFSGRQFSNSRSEMNVSTLELGDSALYLCASSLATGIGGELFFGEGSRLTVL.

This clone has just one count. The CDR3 bases are TGTGCCAGCAGCCAGGGGACAGGCTTGGGGGAGACCCAGTACTTC. It encodes CASSQGTGLGETQYF. The chain carries TRBV7-9 and TRBJ2-5; 8 bases align to TRBD1. CDR3 length equals 15 residues. The germline V gene has CDR1 SEHNR and CDR2 FQNEAQ (reference sequence). Germline trimming cut 5 bases from V and 5 bases from J; bases unmatched to any gene: 10.

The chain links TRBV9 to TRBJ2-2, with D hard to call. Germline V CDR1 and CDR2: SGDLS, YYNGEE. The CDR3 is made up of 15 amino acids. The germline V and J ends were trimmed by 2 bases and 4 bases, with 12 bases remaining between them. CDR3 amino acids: CASSVTEGSTGELFF. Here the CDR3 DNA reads TGTGCCAGCAGCGTTACAGAAGGGTCCACCGGGGAGCTGTTTTTT.

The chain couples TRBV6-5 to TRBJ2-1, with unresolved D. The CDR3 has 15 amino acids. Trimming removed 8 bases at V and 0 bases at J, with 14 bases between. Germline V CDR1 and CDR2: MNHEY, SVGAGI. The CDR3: CASGLEGHSYNEQFF. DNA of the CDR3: TGTGCCAGCGGGCTTGAAGGCCACTCCTACAATGAGCAGTTCTTC.

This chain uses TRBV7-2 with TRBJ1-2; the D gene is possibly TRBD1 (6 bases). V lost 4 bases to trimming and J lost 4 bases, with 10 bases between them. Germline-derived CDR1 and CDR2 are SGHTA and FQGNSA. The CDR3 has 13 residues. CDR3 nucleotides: TGTGCCAGCAGCTCCGGGACAAGCTATGGCTACACCTTC. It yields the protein CASSSGTSYGYTF.

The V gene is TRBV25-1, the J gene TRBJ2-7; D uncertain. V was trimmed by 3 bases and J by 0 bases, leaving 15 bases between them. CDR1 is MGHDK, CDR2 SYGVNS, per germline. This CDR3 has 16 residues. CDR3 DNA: TGTGCCAGCAGTGAGAACAGACTTCTAAGCTCCTACGAGCAGTACTTC. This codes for CASSENRLLSSYEQYF.

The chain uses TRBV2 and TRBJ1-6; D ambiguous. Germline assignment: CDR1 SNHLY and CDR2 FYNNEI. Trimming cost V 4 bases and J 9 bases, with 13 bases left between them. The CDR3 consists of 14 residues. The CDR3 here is CASSGLARGSPLHF. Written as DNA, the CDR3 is TGTGCCAGCAGTGGACTCGCCCGAGGTTCACCCCTCCACTTT.

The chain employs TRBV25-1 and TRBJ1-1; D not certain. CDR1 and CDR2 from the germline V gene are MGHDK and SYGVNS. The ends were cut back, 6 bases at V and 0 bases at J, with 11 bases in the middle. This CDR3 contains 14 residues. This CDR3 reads CASSPDNLNTEAFF. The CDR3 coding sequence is TGTGCCAGCAGCCCTGACAACCTGAACACTGAAGCTTTCTTT.

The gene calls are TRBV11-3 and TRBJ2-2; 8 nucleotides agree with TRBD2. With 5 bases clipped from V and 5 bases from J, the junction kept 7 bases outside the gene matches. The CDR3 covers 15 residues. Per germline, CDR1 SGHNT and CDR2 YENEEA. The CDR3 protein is CASSPTSGETGELFF. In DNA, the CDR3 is TGTGCCAGCAGCCCAACTAGCGGAGAAACCGGGGAGCTGTTTTTT.

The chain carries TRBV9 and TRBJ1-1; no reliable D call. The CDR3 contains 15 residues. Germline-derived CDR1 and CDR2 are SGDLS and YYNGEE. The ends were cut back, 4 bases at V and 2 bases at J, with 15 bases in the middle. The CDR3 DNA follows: TGTGCCAGCAGCCCTCCGGGTCTTAAAAACACTGAAGCTTTCTTT. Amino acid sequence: CASSPPGLKNTEAFF.

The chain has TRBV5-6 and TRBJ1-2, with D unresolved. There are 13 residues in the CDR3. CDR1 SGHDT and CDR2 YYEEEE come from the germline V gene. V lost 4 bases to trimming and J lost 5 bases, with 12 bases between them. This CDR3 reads CASSPGLIYGYTF. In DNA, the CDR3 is TGTGCCAGCAGCCCCGGCTTAATTTATGGCTACACCTTC.

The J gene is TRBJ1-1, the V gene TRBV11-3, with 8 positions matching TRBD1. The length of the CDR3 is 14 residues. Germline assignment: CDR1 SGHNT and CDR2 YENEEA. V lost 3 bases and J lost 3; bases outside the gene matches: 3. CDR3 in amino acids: CASSFGQGDTEAFF. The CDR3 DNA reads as TGTGCCAGCAGCTTTGGACAGGGTGACACTGAAGCTTTCTTT.

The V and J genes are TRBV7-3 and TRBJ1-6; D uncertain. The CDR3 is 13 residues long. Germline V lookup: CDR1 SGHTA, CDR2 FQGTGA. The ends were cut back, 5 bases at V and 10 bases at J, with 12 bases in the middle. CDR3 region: CASSPWEMSPLHF. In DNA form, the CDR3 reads TGTGCCAGCAGCCCTTGGGAGATGTCACCCCTCCACTTT.

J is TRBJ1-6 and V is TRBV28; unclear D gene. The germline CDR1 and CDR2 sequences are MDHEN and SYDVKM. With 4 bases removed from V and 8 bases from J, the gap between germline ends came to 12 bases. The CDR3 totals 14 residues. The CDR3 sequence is CASSSHNTHSPLHF. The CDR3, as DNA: TGTGCCAGCAGTTCGCATAACACCCATTCACCCCTCCACTTT.

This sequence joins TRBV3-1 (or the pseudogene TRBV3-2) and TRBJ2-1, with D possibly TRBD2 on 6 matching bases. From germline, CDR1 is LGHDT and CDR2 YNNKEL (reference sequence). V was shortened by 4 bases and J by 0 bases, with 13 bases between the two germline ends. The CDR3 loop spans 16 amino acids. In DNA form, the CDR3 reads TGTGCCAGCAGCCCTCCCAAAGCGGGCTCCTACAATGAGCAGTTCTTC. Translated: CASSPPKAGSYNEQFF.

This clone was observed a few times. The CDR3 nucleotides read TGTGCCAGTAGTATAAACCCTACTAGCGACGAGCAGTACTTC. Its protein product is CASSINPTSDEQYF. V and J are TRBV19 and TRBJ2-7, with 7 bases that match TRBD2. The germline V gene encodes CDR1 LNHDA and CDR2 SQIVND (reference sequence). V was clipped by 2 bases and J by 5 bases; unmatched bases: 6. There are 14 residues in the CDR3.

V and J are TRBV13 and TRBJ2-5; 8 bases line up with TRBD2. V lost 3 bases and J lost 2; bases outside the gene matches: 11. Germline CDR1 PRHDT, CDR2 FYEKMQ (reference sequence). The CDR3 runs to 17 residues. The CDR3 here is CASSFKGGGPGQETQYF. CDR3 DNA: TGTGCCAGCAGCTTTAAAGGCGGGGGGCCCGGTCAAGAGACCCAGTACTTC.

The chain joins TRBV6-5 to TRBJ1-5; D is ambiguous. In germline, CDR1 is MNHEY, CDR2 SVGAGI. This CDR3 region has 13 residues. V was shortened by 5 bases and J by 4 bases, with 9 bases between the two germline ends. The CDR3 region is CASSQWKNQPQHF. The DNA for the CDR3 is TGTGCCAGCAGTCAGTGGAAGAATCAGCCCCAGCATTTT.

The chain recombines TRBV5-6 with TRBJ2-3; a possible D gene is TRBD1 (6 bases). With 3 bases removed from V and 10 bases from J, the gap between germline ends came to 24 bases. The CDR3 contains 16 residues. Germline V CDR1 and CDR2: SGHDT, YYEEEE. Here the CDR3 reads CASSYGRDILNPPQYF. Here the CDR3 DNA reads TGTGCCAGCAGCTACGGTAGGGACATCCTTAATCCGCCGCAGTATTTT.

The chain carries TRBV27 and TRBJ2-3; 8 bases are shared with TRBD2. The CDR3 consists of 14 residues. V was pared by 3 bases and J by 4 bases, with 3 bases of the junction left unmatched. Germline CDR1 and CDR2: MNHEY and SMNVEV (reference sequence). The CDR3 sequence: CASSFVRGADTQYF. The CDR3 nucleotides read TGTGCCAGCAGTTTCGTGCGGGGGGCAGATACGCAGTATTTT.

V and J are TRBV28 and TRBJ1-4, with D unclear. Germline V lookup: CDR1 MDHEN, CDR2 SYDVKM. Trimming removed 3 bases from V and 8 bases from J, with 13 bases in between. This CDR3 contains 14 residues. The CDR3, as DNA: TGTGCCAGCAGTTTGGACCCCCGGGGAGAAAAACTGTTTTTT. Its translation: CASSLDPRGEKLFF. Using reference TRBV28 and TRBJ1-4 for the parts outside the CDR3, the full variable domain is DVKVTQSSRYLVKRTGEKVFLECVQDMDHENMFWYRQDPGLGLRLIYFSYDVKMKEKGDIPEGYSVSREKKERFSLILESASTNQTSMYLCASSLDPRGEKLFFGSGTQLSVL.

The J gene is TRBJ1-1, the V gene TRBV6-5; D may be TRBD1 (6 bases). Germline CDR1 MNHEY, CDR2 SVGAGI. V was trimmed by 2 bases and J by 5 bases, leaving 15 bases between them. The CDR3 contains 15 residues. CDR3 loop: CASSYHGRGRTEAFF. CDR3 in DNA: TGTGCCAGCAGTTACCACGGCAGGGGTAGAACTGAAGCTTTCTTT.

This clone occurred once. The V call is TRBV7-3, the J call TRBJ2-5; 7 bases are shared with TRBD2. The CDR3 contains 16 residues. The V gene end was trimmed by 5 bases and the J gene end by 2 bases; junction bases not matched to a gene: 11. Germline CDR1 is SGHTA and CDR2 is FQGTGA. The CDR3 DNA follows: TGTGCCAGCAGCCCATTCGGGGGGTATTTACAAGAGACCCAGTACTTC. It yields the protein CASSPFGGYLQETQYF.

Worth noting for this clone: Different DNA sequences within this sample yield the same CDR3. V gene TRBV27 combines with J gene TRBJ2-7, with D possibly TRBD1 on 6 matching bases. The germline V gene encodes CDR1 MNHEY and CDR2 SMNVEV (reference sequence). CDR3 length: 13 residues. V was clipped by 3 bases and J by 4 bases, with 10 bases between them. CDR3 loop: CASSFGGGYEQYF. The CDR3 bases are TGTGCCAGCAGTTTTGGGGGCGGGTACGAGCAGTACTTC.

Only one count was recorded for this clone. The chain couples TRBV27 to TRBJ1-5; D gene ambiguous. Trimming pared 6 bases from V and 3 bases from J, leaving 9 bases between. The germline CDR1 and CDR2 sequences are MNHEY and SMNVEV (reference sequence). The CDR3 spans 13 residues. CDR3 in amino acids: CASRYGPNQPQHF. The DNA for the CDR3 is TGTGCCAGCAGGTACGGGCCCAATCAGCCCCAGCATTTT.

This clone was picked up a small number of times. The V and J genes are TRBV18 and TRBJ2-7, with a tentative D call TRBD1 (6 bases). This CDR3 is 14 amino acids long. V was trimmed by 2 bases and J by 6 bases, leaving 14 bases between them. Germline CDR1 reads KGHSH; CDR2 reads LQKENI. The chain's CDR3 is CASSPSQGWFEQYF. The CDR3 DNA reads TGTGCCAGCTCACCAAGCCAGGGGTGGTTCGAGCAGTACTTC.